This T cell receptor (beta chain) was observed in a study of Ad26.COV2.S vaccination and SARS-CoV-2 variants. Study summary: Ad26.COV2.S was injected intramuscularly once or twice, 56 days apart. Study conclusions and caveats: TCR breadth and depth analyses may have underestimated total T cell responses.

Treatment defined: roughly 20 received Ad26.COV2.S at low or high dose, single or two shots; a few received placebo; per-sample allocation not given. Sampling occurred on day 63 after the first vaccine or placebo injection. Boston supplied an adult donor aged 18-55 years. Expression of Wuhan-strain SARS-CoV-2 spike came from the Ad26 vector that formed the vaccine. This CDR3 is built from 15 residues. The germline CDR1 and CDR2 sequences are SGHRS and YFSETQ. V lost 5 bases, J lost 5 bases, and 7 bases stayed unmatched. About this clone itself: Its target is unknown.

The repertoire was sequenced with immunoSEQ multiplex PCR; TCRdb's copy has only in-frame clones and lacks some. This sample has about 320,000 clones; roughly 84% occur once, and the top ten carry roughly 1.9%. The chain has TRBV5-1 and TRBJ1-6; 7 bases line up with TRBD1. This TCR was recovered from a person aged 18 to 65 who received the Ad26.COV2.S COVID-19 vaccine or a placebo. The sequencing used peripheral blood, collected in a trial of Ad26.COV2.S vaccine versus placebo. CDR3: CASRPGTANNSPLHF. In nucleotides, the CDR3 is TGCGCCAGCAGACCTGGGACAGCTAATAATTCACCCCTCCACTTT.